This entry lists 6 T cell receptor beta chains sequenced from one sample in a study of blood T cell repertoires in COVID-19. Clones were read by immunoSEQ multiplex PCR, and TCRdb kept only the in-frame ones, dropping some. The sample yields 70,000 to 85,000 clones, roughly 86% seen once. Source material: peripheral blood. All receptors derive from a woman aged 55-69 years with acute or convalescent COVID-19.

This clone has a single count. The chain links TRBV28 to TRBJ1-1; tentative D call: TRBD1 (6 bases). The germline CDR1 and CDR2 sequences are MDHEN and SYDVKM. The CDR3 sequence is 15 residues long. Trimming pared 7 bases from V and 1 base from J, leaving 16 bases between. The CDR3 reads CASNSGGAGNTEAFF. The CDR3 DNA follows: TGTGCCAGCAATTCGGGGGGCGCAGGGAACACTGAAGCTTTCTTT.

The rearrangement joins TRBV28 to TRBJ1-2, with D perhaps TRBD1 (5 bases). The CDR3 is 15 amino acids. The germline CDR1 and CDR2 sequences are MDHEN and SYDVKM. Trimming pared 3 bases from V and 6 bases from J, leaving 17 bases between. CDR3 region: CASSLNIGGRNGYTF. The CDR3, as DNA: TGTGCCAGCAGTTTGAATATTGGGGGGAGGAATGGCTACACCTTC.

The CDR3 is CASSGTGSNADYGYTF. The CDR3, as DNA: TGTGCCAGCAGTGGGACAGGGAGTAACGCCGACTATGGCTACACCTTC. V and J are TRBV2 and TRBJ1-2; TRBD1 agrees at 8 bases. The CDR3 consists of 16 residues. V shed 4 bases, J shed 3 bases, and the junction held 10 bases outside the gene matches. Germline CDR1 is SNHLY and CDR2 is FYNNEI.

V gene TRBV3-1 (or the pseudogene TRBV3-2) combines with J gene TRBJ1-2; TRBD1 agrees at 9 bases. Trimming at V came to 0 bases and at J to 5 bases, leaving 1 base not matched to a gene. This CDR3 has 14 residues. Germline V gene data show CDR1 as LGHDT and CDR2 as YNNKEL (reference sequence). CDR3 coding DNA: TGTGCCAGCAGCCAAGACGACAGGGGGTATGGCTACACCTTC. Protein product: CASSQDDRGYGYTF.

The chain joins TRBV6-2 or TRBV6-3 to TRBJ2-5; TRBD2 matches at 13 bases. J was trimmed by 1 base and V by 10 bases; bases with no gene match: 18. The CDR3 runs to 19 residues. CDR1 and CDR2 (germline): MNHEY, SVGEGT. In DNA form, the CDR3 reads TGTGCCACCAACCCGGGTGCGGGACTAGCGGGGACAACCCAAGAGACCCAGTACTTC. Protein product: CATNPGAGLAGTTQETQYF.

The chain links TRBV4-1 to TRBJ1-1, with D unclear. The CDR3 is 14 residues long. With 0 bases removed from V and 0 bases from J, the gap between germline ends came to 5 bases. Germline CDR1 and CDR2: MGHRA and YSYEKL. The CDR3 DNA follows: TGCGCCAGCAGCCAAGAGAGCGTGAACACTGAAGCTTTCTTT. Amino acid sequence: CASSQESVNTEAFF.